The next 10 T cell receptor beta chains were all read from a single sample in a study of alternative splicing in chronic myeloid leukemia remission. Libraries were built from poly-A-enriched mRNA from around 1 ug total RNA. TCRdb re-called the bulk RNA-seq reads and shows each CDR3 protein once, DNA omitted. Of about 210 distinct CDR3 sequences detected, 90% to 95% appear once; the ten largest clones hold 15% to 20%. The sequencing input was PBMCs. Receptor source: a person aged 25 to 55 in good health.

The V and J genes are TRBV12-3 or TRBV12-4 and TRBJ1-2. The CDR3 runs to 15 residues. This chain's CDR3 is CASRFRALGRYGYTF.

This rearrangement joins TRBV4-3 to TRBJ2-2; TCRdb lists TRBD2, though no DNA is available to test this call. The CDR3 contains 13 residues. Germline values: CDR1 LGHNA, CDR2 YSLEER. CDR3 region: CASSQSGPGELFF.

This clonotype was observed once. The chain employs TRBV7-9 and TRBJ1-5. CDR3 size: 15 residues. Germline V lookup: CDR1 SEHNR, CDR2 FQNEAQ (reference sequence). CDR3 in amino acids: CASSSYGEGNQPQHF.

This rearrangement joins TRBV12-3 or TRBV12-4 to TRBJ2-3. This CDR3 is built from 13 residues. The CDR3 spells CASSKTFPDTQYF.

This CDR3 reads CASSLVGVSHNEQFF. J is TRBJ2-1 and V is TRBV11-1; TCRdb designates TRBD2, a call that cannot be tested without DNA. The germline CDR1 and CDR2 sequences are SGHAT and FQDESV (reference sequence). CDR3 size: 15 residues.

The gene calls are TRBV3-1 and TRBJ1-5. This CDR3 has 13 residues. The germline gives CDR1 LGHDT, CDR2 YNNKEL (reference sequence). The CDR3: CASSQSGEVAQHF.

The chain carries TRBV15 and TRBJ1-5. The CDR3 covers 12 residues. Per germline, CDR1 LNHNV and CDR2 YYDKDF (reference sequence). CDR3 in amino acids: CATSRDHQPQHF.

The CDR3 reads CASSVTGNEQFF. V usage is TRBV5-1 and J usage is TRBJ2-1. CDR1 and CDR2 from the germline V gene are SGHRS and YFSETQ. This CDR3 region has 12 residues.

The chain has TRBV5-1 and TRBJ1-1. This CDR3 spans 13 amino acids. The germline CDR1 and CDR2 sequences are SGHRS and YFSETQ. The CDR3 spells CASSEDRNTEAFF.

The V and J genes are TRBV30 and TRBJ1-4. The length of the CDR3 is 15 residues. Looked up from germline, CDR1 is GTSNPN and CDR2 is SVGIG (reference sequence). This CDR3 is CAWIQGGRTNEKLFF.